This TCR beta chain originates from a study of metastatic and nonmetastatic thyroid tumors. Overall study context: For malignant and benign thyroid patients, tumor or nodule tissue and blood were the sources whose repertoires were compared.

Original handling: The study built a papillary thyroid cancer distant-metastasis classifier from CDR3 differences across clinicopathological groups. With MiXCR, TCRdb called clones anew from the PCR reads. These V and J calls are TCRdb output, not the study's own analysis. This table has 18,000 or so clones, 29% appearing once. The CDR3 spans 14 residues. CDR1 is SGHRS, CDR2 YFSETQ, per germline. The germline V and J ends were trimmed by 0 bases and 3 bases, with 9 bases remaining between them. Every patient was untreated before thyroid surgery. The J gene is TRBJ1-1, the V gene TRBV5-1, with TRBD1 as a possible D gene (5 bases). The sample was tumor tissue. This clonotype originated in a female donor with papillary thyroid cancer or a benign thyroid nodule (not recorded which). Some clones in this sample may be carry-over from other donors' samples. The DNA for the CDR3 is TGCGCCAGCAGCTTGGCGGGGGGTTACACTGAAGCTTTCTTT. Translation: CASSLAGGYTEAFF.